This T cell receptor (beta chain) is drawn from a study of regulatory T cells in long-lasting Graves disease (TCRdb year 2021). Regarding the research as a whole: Newly diagnosed Graves' disease patients had taken antithyroid drugs for less than 3 months. Persistent Graves' disease patients were compared with newly diagnosed Graves' disease patients by peripheral blood TCR sequencing and RNA sequencing. The study was registered as a clinical trial and conducted in China. A total of about 33 samples underwent TCR sequencing, from 13 patients with persistent Graves' disease and some 20 patients with newly diagnosed Graves' disease.

Between the V and J ends, shortened by 1 base and 6 bases respectively, the junction contains 28 bases. The CDR3 spans 20 residues, from the cysteine through the phenylalanine. The kept DNA is CDR3 alone, 60 bases in frame from the first base. There are many counts of this clonotype. Its antigen remains undetermined. No base-level quality is on record; no much larger clone is a single base apart. Preparation of the library involved multiplex PCR. The sequencer listed for this sample is Illumina HiSeq 4000. To build TCR beta libraries, CDR3 regions were amplified by Arm-PCR using iRepertoire HTBI primers. Before sequencing, the PCR products underwent gel purification. The original pipeline was this. A total of fewer than 65 TRBV and 14 TRBJ segments were identified across samples and were used for gene usage analysis of CDR3 amino acid clonotypes. Filtered high-quality paired reads were merged into contigs using COPE and FqMerger. BLAST was used to align contigs to IMGT TRBV, TRBD and TRBJ reference genes, and CDR3 was defined according to IMGT. Highly expanded clones were defined as clonotypes with a frequency above 0.1%. Shannon entropy was used to measure repertoire diversity, and the Gini coefficient was used to measure V-J evenness. A clonotype was considered public if more than one individual shared it. TCRdb reprocessed the public reads (quality trimming at Q25 with fastp, clone calling with MiXCR) and kept in-frame beta chains. Rows are unified per CDR3 protein, each entry keeping the most common DNA and genes. The V and J calls and clone size come from TCRdb's table, not from the authors' own analysis. The sample table holds fewer than 350,000 distinct CDR3 sequences, of which 15% to 20% were seen once. The ten largest clones represent less than 45% of the sample.

Interpreted using the paper, the time point label stands for: newly diagnosed GD, antithyroid drugs for less than 3 months. For both TCR sequencing and RNA sequencing, RNA was extracted from PBMCs using TRIzol. The diagnosis of Graves' disease followed American Thyroid Association guidelines. Recruitment of patients was carried out at an endocrinology department in Xi'an, China. Each patient gave 7.5 to 10 milliliters of peripheral blood, collected in an EDTA anticoagulant tube. Ficoll Paque Plus density gradient separation was used to isolate PBMCs, and no further T cell sorting was performed. An Agilent 2100 Bioanalyzer and agarose gel were used to check RNA quality, while a NanoDrop 2000 measured RNA concentration. Overall study outcomes, separate from this receptor: Sequencing and analysis were limited to the TCR beta chain. Persistent disease showed preferential use of TRBV28, TRBJ1-2 and TRBJ2-5, whereas newly diagnosed disease favored TRBV20-1 and TRBJ2-1. The study examined only peripheral blood because the primary lesion, thyroid tissue, could not be accessed. The authors noted that the small sample size was a limitation that may lower accuracy. Compared with newly diagnosed patients, persistent Graves' disease patients had lower TCR Shannon entropy and fewer highly expanded clones, which suggests clonal expansion. A larger number of public clonotypes was shared among persistent patients (around 3,000) than among newly diagnosed patients (around 880).

The sequencing used peripheral blood mononuclear cells (PBMCs), collected at new diagnosis, from a patient treated with antithyroid drugs. This receptor was taken from a female donor with Graves disease. The chain is assembled from TRBV12-3 or TRBV12-4 and TRBJ2-1, with the D gene uncertain. The CDR3 amino acid sequence is: CASSLDSARWGFSSSNEQFF. In nucleotide form, the sequence is TGTGCCAGCAGTTTAGATTCGGCTCGGTGGGGTTTTTCTTCATCCAATGAGCAGTTCTTC.